The sequence of this T cell receptor (beta chain) was determined in a study of T-cell reconstitution after alpha-beta-depleted transplantation in children. General observations from the study: Expanded clones from the graft, numbering several hundred, reportedly supplied alpha-beta T cells about two months after transplant. Once a year had passed after transplant, T-cell counts and diversity came mostly from newly produced T cells.

Germline CDR1 reads DFQATT; CDR2 reads SNEGSKA (reference sequence). This CDR3 contains 19 residues. V shed 1 base, J shed 0 bases, and the junction held 14 bases outside the gene matches. Unique molecular identifiers were incorporated when the TCRbeta library was constructed. TCRdb ran MiXCR on the PCR reads and lists one entry per CDR3 protein. The table includes approximately 800,000 distinct CDR3 sequences, roughly 16% detected once. This clonotype was detected only a few times. As yet, its antigen is unknown. The gene calls are TRBV20-1 and TRBJ2-7; 11 nucleotides agree with TRBD2. Source: PBMCs, mostly from graft donor cells, taken 360 days after TCRalphabeta/CD19-depleted stem cell transplant. This sequence was found in a male patient aged 5 to 17 who had a stem cell transplant for acute lymphoblastic leukemia, so the T cells may come from the graft donor. As DNA, the CDR3 is TGCAGTGCTAGAGGTTTACTAGCGGGAGTTCCAACGAGCTCCTACGAGCAGTACTTC. Protein sequence: CSARGLLAGVPTSSYEQYF.